This T cell receptor (beta chain) was identified during a study of radiation and T cells in renal cell carcinoma. This CDR3 is built from 16 residues. Trimming cost V 0 bases and J 4 bases; bases outside gene matches: 7. Per germline, CDR1 SGDLS and CDR2 YYNGEE. Time point described: baseline pretreatment blood. This sample's treatment: 15 Gy SBRT to primary tumor, nephrectomy 4 weeks later. Generated by immunoSEQ multiplex PCR, the TCRdb table keeps only in-frame clones and is missing some. The data contain about 140,000 clones, 70% to 90% of them singletons. The clonotype was recovered from a woman between 50 and 59 years old with renal cell carcinoma. This specimen was blood, taken from a patient whose treatment included radiotherapy and nephrectomy. V is TRBV9 and J is TRBJ1-3, with TRBD1 matching 7 bases. Here the CDR3 reads CASSVEGAPYGNTIYF. As DNA, the CDR3 is TGTGCCAGCAGCGTAGAGGGGGCCCCTTACGGAAACACCATATATTTT.